The T cell receptor beta chain described here comes from a study of neurological immune-mediated disorders. The study, taken as a whole, reports: None of the CDR3 amino acid sequences of expanded clones recurred across subjects, suggesting private repertoires in all groups. Clinical features showed no association with the multiple sclerosis repertoire cluster, and MRI features showed none either.

TCRdb passed the 5' RACE reads through MiXCR, listing each CDR3 protein once. The sample records 20,000 or so distinct CDR3 sequences, around 2.5% being singletons. J lost 1 base, V lost 4 bases, and 5 bases had no gene match. The CDR3 consists of 15 residues. Germline-derived CDR1 and CDR2 are WSHSY and SAAADI. This clonotype occurred many times. Its antigen remains unidentified. Unsorted libraries came from 2 million PBMCs stored at -80 °C. Specimen: PBMCs. This sequence was found in a woman aged 18-30 years with multiple sclerosis. The chain uses TRBV10-2 and TRBJ2-7; 9 bases map to TRBD1. The CDR3 nucleotides are TGCGCCAGCAGTGGGGGACAGGGCCCGTCCTACGAGCAGTACTTC. It specifies CASSGGQGPSYEQYF.